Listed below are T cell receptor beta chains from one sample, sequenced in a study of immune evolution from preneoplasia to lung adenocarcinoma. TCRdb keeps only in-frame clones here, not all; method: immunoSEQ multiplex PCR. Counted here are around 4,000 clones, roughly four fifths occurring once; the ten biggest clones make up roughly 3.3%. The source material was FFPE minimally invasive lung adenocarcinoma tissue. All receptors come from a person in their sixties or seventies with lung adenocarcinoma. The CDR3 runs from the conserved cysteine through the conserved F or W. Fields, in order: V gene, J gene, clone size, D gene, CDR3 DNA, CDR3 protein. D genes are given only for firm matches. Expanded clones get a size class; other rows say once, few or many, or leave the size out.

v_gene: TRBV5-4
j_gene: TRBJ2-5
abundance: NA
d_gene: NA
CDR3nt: TGTGCCAGCAGCCTAAGGACTGAAGAGACCCAGTACTTC
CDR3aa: CASSLRTEETQYF

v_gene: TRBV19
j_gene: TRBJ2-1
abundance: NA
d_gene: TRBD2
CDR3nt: TGTGCCAGTAGTATTCTCCGGCTAGCGGGCCCCTACAATGAGCAGTTCTTC
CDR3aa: CASSILRLAGPYNEQFF

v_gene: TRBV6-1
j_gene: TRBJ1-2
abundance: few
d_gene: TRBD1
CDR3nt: TGTGCCAGCCGGGACAGCAACTATGGCTACACCTTC
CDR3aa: CASRDSNYGYTF

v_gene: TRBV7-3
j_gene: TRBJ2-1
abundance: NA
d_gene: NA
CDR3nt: TGTGCCAGCAGCCCAGATTATCGCTCCTACAATGAGCAGTTCTTC
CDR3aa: CASSPDYRSYNEQFF

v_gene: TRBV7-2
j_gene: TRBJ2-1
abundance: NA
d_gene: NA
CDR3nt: TGTGCCAGCAGCTTAGGGCCAGCGATCAATGAGCAGTTCTTC
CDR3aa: CASSLGPAINEQFF

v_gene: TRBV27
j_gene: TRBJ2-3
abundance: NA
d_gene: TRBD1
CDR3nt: TGTGCCAGCAGCAGAGCAGGACAGGGTTCAGATACGCAGTATTTT
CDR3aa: CASSRAGQGSDTQYF

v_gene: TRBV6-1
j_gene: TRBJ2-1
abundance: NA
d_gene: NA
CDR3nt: TGTGCCAGCGATTCTGTCCAGGGCAATGAGCAGTTCTTC
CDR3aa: CASDSVQGNEQFF

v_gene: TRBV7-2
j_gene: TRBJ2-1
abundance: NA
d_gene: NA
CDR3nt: TGTGCCAGCAGCCCCCCCGGGGATTTCTACAATGAGCAGTTCTTC
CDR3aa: CASSPPGDFYNEQFF

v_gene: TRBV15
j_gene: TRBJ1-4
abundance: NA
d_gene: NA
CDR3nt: TGTGCCACCAGCAGAGATGAGAGGGTATCGGCTAATGAAAAACTGTTTTTT
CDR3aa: CATSRDERVSANEKLFF

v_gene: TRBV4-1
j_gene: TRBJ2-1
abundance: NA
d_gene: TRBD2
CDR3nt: TGCGCCAGCAGCCAACCGACTAGCGGGAGGAGGAATGAGCAGTTCTTC
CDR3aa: CASSQPTSGRRNEQFF

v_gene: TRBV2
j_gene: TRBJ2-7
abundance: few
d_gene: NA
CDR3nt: TGTGCCAGCAGTGACCTACTCTCCTACGAGCAGTACTTC
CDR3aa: CASSDLLSYEQYF

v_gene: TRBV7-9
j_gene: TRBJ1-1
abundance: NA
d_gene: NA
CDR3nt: TGTGCCAGCAGCTTTAGTCGTCCCGGGGGGATGAACACTGAAGCTTTCTTT
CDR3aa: CASSFSRPGGMNTEAFF

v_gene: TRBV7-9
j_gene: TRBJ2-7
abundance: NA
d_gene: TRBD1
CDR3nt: TGTGCCAGCAGCAGGGGCAGGGGGCTTTACGAGCAGTACTTC
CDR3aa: CASSRGRGLYEQYF

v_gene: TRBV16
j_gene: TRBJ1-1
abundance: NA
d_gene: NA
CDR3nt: TGTGCCAGCAGCCAATCGCGGACAGCGAACACTGAAGCTTTCTTT
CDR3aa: CASSQSRTANTEAFF

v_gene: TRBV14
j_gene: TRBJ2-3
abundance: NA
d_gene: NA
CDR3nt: TGTGCCAGCAGCCAAGATGAGAGGGATACGCAGTATTTT
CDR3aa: CASSQDERDTQYF

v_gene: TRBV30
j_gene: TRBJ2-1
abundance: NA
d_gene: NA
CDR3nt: TGTGCCTGGAGTTTGCAGGGGCTCTACAATGAGCAGTTCTTC
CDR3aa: CAWSLQGLYNEQFF

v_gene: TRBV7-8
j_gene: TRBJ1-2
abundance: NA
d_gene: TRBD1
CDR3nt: TGTGCCAGCAGCTTCGACAGGGGGAGGTCGCGGGGCTACACCTTC
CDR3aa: CASSFDRGRSRGYTF

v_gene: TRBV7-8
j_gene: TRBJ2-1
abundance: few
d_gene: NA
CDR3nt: TGTGCCAGCAGCTTAGCACTGGGGATGACTAGCAATGAGCAGTTCTTC
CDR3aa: CASSLALGMTSNEQFF

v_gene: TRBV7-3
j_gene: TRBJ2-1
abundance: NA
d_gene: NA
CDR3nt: TGTGCCAGCAGCCTCACGGGGGACTCCTACAATGAGCAGTTCTTC
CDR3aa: CASSLTGDSYNEQFF

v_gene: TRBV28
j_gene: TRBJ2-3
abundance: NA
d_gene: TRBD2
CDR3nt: TGTGCCAGCAGTTTAGAGGTCAGACTAGCGGGCACAGATACGCAGTATTTT
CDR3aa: CASSLEVRLAGTDTQYF

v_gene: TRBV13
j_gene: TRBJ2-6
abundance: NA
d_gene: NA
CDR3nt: TGTGCCAGCAGCTTTGGCGGCCGCTCTGGGGCCAACGTCCTGACTTTC
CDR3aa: CASSFGGRSGANVLTF

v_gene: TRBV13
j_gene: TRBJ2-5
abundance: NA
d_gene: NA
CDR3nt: TGTGCCAGCAGCTCCCCGCGGGGAGAGACCCAGTACTTC
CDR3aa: CASSSPRGETQYF

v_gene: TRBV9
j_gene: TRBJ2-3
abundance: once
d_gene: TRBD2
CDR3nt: TGTGCCAGCAGCACCAGAGGGACTAGCGGGACGGGTGGTACGCAGTATTTT
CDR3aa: CASSTRGTSGTGGTQYF

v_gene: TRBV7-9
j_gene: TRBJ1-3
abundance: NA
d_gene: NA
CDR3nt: TGTGCCAGCAGCTTAGACAGTGGAAACACCATATATTTT
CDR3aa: CASSLDSGNTIYF

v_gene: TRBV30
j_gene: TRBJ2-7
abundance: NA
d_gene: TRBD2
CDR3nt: TGTGCCTGGAGTGTGGGACTAGCGGGAGTGTTGGGGGACTACGAGCAGTACTTC
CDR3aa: CAWSVGLAGVLGDYEQYF

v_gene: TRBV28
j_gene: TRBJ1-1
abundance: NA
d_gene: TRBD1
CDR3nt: TGTGCCAGCAGTCTTCGCAGGGGGCGTAGGGTTGTAGACACTGAAGCTTTCTTT
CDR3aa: CASSLRRGRRVVDTEAFF

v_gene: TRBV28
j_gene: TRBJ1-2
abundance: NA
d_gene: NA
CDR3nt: TGTGCCAGCAGTTTTCAAGGGTATGGCTACACCTTC
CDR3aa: CASSFQGYGYTF

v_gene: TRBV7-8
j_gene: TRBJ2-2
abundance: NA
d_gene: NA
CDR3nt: TGTGCCAGCAGCTTCCGGGACGGCCTGAACACCGGGGAGCTGTTTTTT
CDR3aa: CASSFRDGLNTGELFF

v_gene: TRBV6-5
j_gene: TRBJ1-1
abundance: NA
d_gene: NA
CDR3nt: TGTGCCAGCAGGGACAGGAACACTGAAGCTTTCTTT
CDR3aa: CASRDRNTEAFF

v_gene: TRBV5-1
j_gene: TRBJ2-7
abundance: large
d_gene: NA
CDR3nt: TGCGCCAGCAGCTTGGAGGGCACCCGGTGGTACTTC
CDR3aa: CASSLEGTRWYF

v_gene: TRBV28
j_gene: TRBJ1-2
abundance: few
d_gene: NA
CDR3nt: TGTGCCAGCAGGAGCGACAATTGGGATGGCTACACCTTC
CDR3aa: CASRSDNWDGYTF

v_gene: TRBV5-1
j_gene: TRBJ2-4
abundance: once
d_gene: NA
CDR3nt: TGCGCCAGCAGCCCCCTCGGGACACATGAGGGGGCCAAAAACATTCAGTACTTC
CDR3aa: CASSPLGTHEGAKNIQYF

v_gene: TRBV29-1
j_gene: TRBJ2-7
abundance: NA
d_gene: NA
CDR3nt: TGCAGCGTTGAATTAGTGTCCCCAGGCGAGCAGTACTTC
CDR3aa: CSVELVSPGEQYF

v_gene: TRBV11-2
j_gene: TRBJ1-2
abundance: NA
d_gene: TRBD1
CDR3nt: TGTGCCAGCAGCTTAAGTTTAGATGGGACAGCCAACTATGGCTACACCTTC
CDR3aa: CASSLSLDGTANYGYTF

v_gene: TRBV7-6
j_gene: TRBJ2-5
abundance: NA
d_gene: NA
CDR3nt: TGTGCCAGCAGCCTCCCACCGCAAGAGACCCAGTACTTC
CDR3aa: CASSLPPQETQYF

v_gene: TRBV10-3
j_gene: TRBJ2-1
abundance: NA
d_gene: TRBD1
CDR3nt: TGTGCCACAGGGACAGACAATGAGCAGTTCTTC
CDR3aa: CATGTDNEQFF

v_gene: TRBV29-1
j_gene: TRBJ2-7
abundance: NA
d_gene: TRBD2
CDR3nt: TGCAGCGTTGAAGAGCAAAGCGGGGGTTCCTACGAGCAGTACTTC
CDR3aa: CSVEEQSGGSYEQYF

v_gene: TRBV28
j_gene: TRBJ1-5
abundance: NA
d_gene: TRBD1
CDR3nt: TGTGCCAGCAGGGCTCCGGGACAGGGAGGGCAGCCCCAGCATTTT
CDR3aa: CASRAPGQGGQPQHF

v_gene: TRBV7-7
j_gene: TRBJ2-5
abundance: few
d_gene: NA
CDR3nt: TGTGCTAGCAGCTCCGGCCCCTTCCAAGAGACCCAGTACTTC
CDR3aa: CASSSGPFQETQYF

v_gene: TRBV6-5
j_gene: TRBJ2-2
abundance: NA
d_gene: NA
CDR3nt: TGTGCCAGCAGTTACCGAGGACAGAACACCGGGGAGCTGTTTTTT
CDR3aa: CASSYRGQNTGELFF

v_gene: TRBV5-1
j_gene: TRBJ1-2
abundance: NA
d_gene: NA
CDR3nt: TGCGCCAGCAGCTCAGCCGGGGGTAACTATGGCTACACCTTC
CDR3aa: CASSSAGGNYGYTF

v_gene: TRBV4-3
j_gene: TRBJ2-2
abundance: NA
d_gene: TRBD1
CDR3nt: TGCGCCAGCAGCCAGGACAGGGTGGGGACCGGGGAGCTGTTTTTT
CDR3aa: CASSQDRVGTGELFF